The 8 T cell receptor beta chains below were found in one sample sequenced in a study of cytomegalovirus exposure and HLA in healthy donors. The PCR made use of 60 Vbeta and 13 Jbeta primers. Sequencing used immunoSEQ multiplex PCR; TCRdb keeps in-frame clones, though not all of them. The repertoire holds about 93,000 clones, with roughly 72% as singletons. The sequenced sample consisted of PBMCs. All receptors come from a man aged 25-40 years in good health and CMV-seronegative.

This clone has only one observation. CDR3 sequence reads: CASSQDTGGPIGELFF. CDR3 DNA sequence: TGCGCCAGCAGCCAAGATACGGGGGGGCCAATCGGGGAGCTGTTTTTT. J is TRBJ2-2 and V is TRBV4-3; TRBD2 matches at 8 bases. Per germline, CDR1 LGHNA and CDR2 YSLEER. The CDR3 loop spans 16 amino acids. With V trimmed by 0 bases and J by 7 bases, 7 bases remained unmatched.

The chain joins TRBV7-8 to TRBJ2-7; D possibly corresponds to TRBD2 (6 bases). CDR3 size: 19 residues. Germline assignment: CDR1 SGHVS and CDR2 FQNEAQ. Trimming removed 1 base at V and 2 bases at J, with 24 bases between. Written as DNA, the CDR3 is TGTGCCAGCAGCTTAGTTTCTGGTGGAGCGGGCGCTCTAGCCTACGAGCAGTACGTC. It yields the protein CASSLVSGGAGALAYEQYV.

J is TRBJ1-2 and V is TRBV6-4; a weak D match, TRBD1 (6 bases). Trimming removed 7 bases from V and 4 bases from J, with 25 bases in between. This CDR3 is 17 amino acids long. Germline loops: CDR1 MRHNA, CDR2 SNTAGT. The CDR3 protein is CASISSRDTGRVYGYTF. The CDR3 DNA follows: TGTGCCAGCATCTCCTCCCGGGACACCGGCCGGGTCTATGGCTACACCTTC.

Only a few counts were recorded for this clone. The chain joins TRBV5-1 to TRBJ2-3; TRBD1 might be the D (5 bases). Trimming shortened V by 4 bases and J by 2 bases, and 11 bases separated the two germline ends. The V gene's germline CDR1 is SGHRS and CDR2 YFSETQ. The CDR3 spans 14 residues. CDR3 protein: CASSNQGFTDTQYF. CDR3 DNA: TGCGCCAGCAGCAATCAGGGCTTCACAGATACGCAGTATTTT.

This chain joins TRBV5-1 and TRBJ1-1; TRBD1 matches 10 bases. CDR1 is SGHRS and CDR2 is YFSETQ in the germline V gene. V trimming: 4 bases; J trimming: 7 bases; junction bases outside the gene matches: 10. This CDR3 contains 15 residues. The CDR3 here is CASSLETGGAGEAFF. CDR3 sequence (DNA): TGCGCCAGCAGCCTCGAGACAGGGGGCGCAGGTGAAGCTTTCTTT.

The chain carries TRBV2 and TRBJ1-5; D is undetermined. There are 13 residues in the CDR3. Germline V gives CDR1 SNHLY, CDR2 FYNNEI. The V end was cut by 4 bases, the J end by 2 bases, with 6 bases between. The CDR3 bases are TGTGCCAGCAGTGTATCTGGCAATCAGCCCCAGCATTTT. Residues: CASSVSGNQPQHF.

This chain joins TRBV5-1 and TRBJ2-3, with D perhaps TRBD1 (6 bases). The CDR3 is made up of 16 amino acids. Germline V gene lookup returns CDR1 SGHRS and CDR2 YFSETQ. The V end was cut by 1 base, the J end by 5 bases, with 17 bases between. CDR3 DNA: TGCGCCAGCAGCTTGTATGGCAGGGGCGGTGGAGATACGCAGTATTTT. Translating it yields CASSLYGRGGGDTQYF.

The genes are TRBV9 and TRBJ2-1, with TRBD2 matching 13 bases. CDR1 and CDR2 (germline): SGDLS, YYNGEE. Trimming at V came to 4 bases and at J to 10 bases, leaving 2 bases not matched to a gene. The CDR3 covers 13 residues. CDR3 loop: CASSSGLAGEQFF. DNA for the CDR3: TGTGCCAGCAGCTCGGGACTAGCGGGAGAGCAGTTCTTC.